One and the same sample provided the 29 T cell receptor beta chains below, sequenced in a study of T cell repertoires in ileal Crohn's disease. The assay was immunoSEQ multiplex PCR, and TCRdb's table has in-frame clones only and misses some. The sample shows 17,000 or so clones, 75% to 80% of them seen only once. The time point: inflamed ileum from the surgical specimen. Source material: ileal tissue. The receptors here all came from an adult with Crohn's disease.

The chain has TRBV5-1 and TRBJ2-5, with a weak D call TRBD1 (5 bases). This CDR3 spans 14 amino acids. Per the germline V gene, CDR1 is SGHRS and CDR2 is YFSETQ. The ends were cut back, 7 bases at V and 3 bases at J, with 16 bases in the middle. CDR3 residues: CASRITPTEETQYF. The CDR3 region has the DNA TGCGCCAGCCGAATCACCCCGACAGAAGAGACCCAGTACTTC.

This clone has just one count. The chain combines TRBV4-1 with TRBJ1-2, with TRBD1 identical over 8 bases. CDR1 and CDR2 (germline): MGHRA, YSYEKL. The CDR3 consists of 14 residues. The ends lost 4 bases at V and 7 bases at J; junction bases unmatched: 8. CDR3 region: CASSRETGARGYTF. CDR3 DNA: TGCGCCAGCAGCCGTGAGACAGGGGCTCGTGGCTACACCTTC.

The chain carries TRBV15 and TRBJ2-5; D possibly corresponds to TRBD2 (5 bases). The germline V gene encodes CDR1 LNHNV and CDR2 YYDKDF (reference sequence). There are 13 residues in the CDR3. V lost 4 bases to trimming and J lost 4 bases, with 10 bases between them. CDR3 in amino acids: CATSIFGGETQYF. The CDR3 DNA follows: TGTGCCACCAGCATATTTGGAGGAGAGACCCAGTACTTC.

This rearrangement joins TRBV4-2 to TRBJ1-1; 8 nucleotides line up with TRBD1. V lost 6 bases, J lost 3 bases, and 3 bases stayed unmatched. The CDR3 length is 13 residues. From germline, CDR1 is LGHNA and CDR2 YNFKEQ. The chain's CDR3 is CASSSQGDTEAFF. The DNA for the CDR3 is TGTGCCAGCAGTTCACAGGGGGACACTGAAGCTTTCTTT.

V and J are TRBV6-4 and TRBJ2-3; 12 positions match TRBD2. This CDR3 region has 15 residues. Germline CDR1 is MRHNA and CDR2 is SNTAGT. V lost 0 bases and J lost 5; bases outside the gene matches: 0. CDR3 protein: CASSDSTSGGDTQYF. CDR3 DNA: TGTGCCAGCAGTGACTCGACTAGCGGGGGAGATACGCAGTATTTT.

This rearrangement joins TRBV4-2 to TRBJ1-2, with D possibly being TRBD1 (5 bases). The CDR3 totals 15 residues. CDR1 and CDR2 from the germline V gene are LGHNA and YNFKEQ. V was pared by 0 bases and J by 7 bases, with 15 bases between. CDR3 in DNA: TGTGCCAGCAGCCAAGATCTCGAGGGGCCTAGTGGCTACACCTTC. Amino acid sequence: CASSQDLEGPSGYTF.

This clone was counted between two and nine times. The chain combines TRBV6-1 with TRBJ2-5, with TRBD1 as a possible D gene (6 bases). The V gene's germline CDR1 is MNHNS and CDR2 SASEGT. This CDR3 has 15 residues. Trimming removed 10 bases from V and 5 bases from J, with 23 bases in between. The CDR3 loop reads CATENPGAMEETQYF. CDR3 nucleotides: TGTGCCACAGAAAACCCAGGGGCCATGGAGGAGACCCAGTACTTC.

CDR3 protein: CASSSPRLRTDTQYF. The CDR3 coding sequence is TGTGCCAGCAGCTCCCCCCGGCTCCGCACAGATACGCAGTATTTT. This rearrangement joins TRBV11-2 to TRBJ2-3; unclear D gene. Trimming left V 4 bases short and J 1 base short, with 12 bases between. This CDR3 comprises 15 residues. Germline-derived CDR1 and CDR2 are SGHAT and FQNNGV.

The rearrangement links TRBV25-1 to TRBJ1-2; 7 bases map to TRBD1. The CDR3 extends over 13 amino acids. CDR1 is MGHDK, CDR2 SYGVNS, per germline. The V segment lost 8 bases and the J segment 4 bases; nucleotides outside the gene matches: 7. In nucleotides, the CDR3 is TGTGCCAGCCTGGACAGGAATGGCTATGGCTACACCTTC. Its protein product is CASLDRNGYGYTF.

The chain couples TRBV13 to TRBJ2-7; D not certain. Between the trimmed V and J ends, which lost 3 bases and 6 bases, there was a span of 12 bases. Germline V gene sequence: CDR1 PRHDT, CDR2 FYEKMQ (reference sequence). The CDR3 covers 13 residues. DNA of the CDR3: TGTGCCAGCAGCTTCAGGATTCTAGGCGAGCAGTACTTC. It is translated as CASSFRILGEQYF.

The rearrangement links TRBV7-9 to TRBJ1-2; 10 bases match TRBD1. V gave up 5 bases and J gave up 4 bases; unmatched junction bases: 13. This CDR3 has 17 residues. The germline V gene encodes CDR1 SEHNR and CDR2 FQNEAQ (reference sequence). The CDR3 loop is CASSLRQGAARGYGYTF. The CDR3, as DNA: TGTGCCAGCAGCCTAAGACAGGGGGCTGCCAGGGGCTATGGCTACACCTTC.

This clone was recorded only once. The rearrangement uses TRBV6-5 and TRBJ2-7; D possibly matches TRBD1 or TRBD2 (5 bases each). The CDR3 is 14 residues long. Germline V lookup: CDR1 MNHEY, CDR2 SVGAGI. V was shortened by 5 bases and J by 1 base, with 12 bases between the two germline ends. CDR3 bases: TGTGCCAGCAGTCCCTCGGGACGTTCCTACGAGCAGTACTTC. Residues: CASSPSGRSYEQYF.

The chain couples TRBV6-5 to TRBJ2-1, with 8 bases that match TRBD1. The CDR3 extends over 14 amino acids. V was pared by 0 bases and J by 8 bases, with 3 bases of the junction left unmatched. Germline CDR1 and CDR2: MNHEY and SVGAGI. The DNA of the CDR3 is TGTGCCAGCAGTTACTCCGGGACAGGCGATGAGCAGTTCTTC. Its protein product is CASSYSGTGDEQFF.

This chain uses TRBV6-1 with TRBJ1-1, with TRBD1 identical over 7 bases. Germline assignment: CDR1 MNHNS and CDR2 SASEGT. The CDR3 is made up of 14 amino acids. After removal of 5 bases from V and 5 bases from J, the junction contained 8 bases not matched to a gene. CDR3 in amino acids: CASSRQGGSTEAFF. DNA of the CDR3: TGTGCCAGCAGTAGACAGGGAGGGAGTACTGAAGCTTTCTTT.

The rearrangement joins TRBV7-2 to TRBJ2-7; D tentatively fits TRBD1 or TRBD2 (5 bases each). Germline V gene lookup returns CDR1 SGHTA and CDR2 FQGNSA. V lost 0 bases, J lost 4 bases, and 13 bases lay in between. The CDR3 contains 15 residues. The DNA of the CDR3 is TGTGCCAGCAGCTTAGCCCGGGGCATAAGTTACGAGCAGTACTTC. It yields the protein CASSLARGISYEQYF.

The J gene is TRBJ2-1, the V gene TRBV6-6; D gene ambiguous. Germline values: CDR1 MNHNY, CDR2 SVGAGI (reference sequence). With 0 bases removed from V and 7 bases from J, the gap between germline ends came to 10 bases. The CDR3 loop spans 14 amino acids. CDR3 nucleotides: TGTGCCAGCAGTTACTCGGAGACCACGAATGAGCAGTTCTTC. Protein product: CASSYSETTNEQFF.

This chain joins TRBV27 and TRBJ1-2; tentatively, D is TRBD1 (5 bases). V was pared by 5 bases and J by 2 bases, with 9 bases between. Germline assignment: CDR1 MNHEY and CDR2 SMNVEV (reference sequence). CDR3 length: 13 residues. The CDR3 protein is CASSPDMNYGYTF. CDR3 sequence (DNA): TGTGCCAGCAGTCCGGACATGAACTATGGCTACACCTTC.

The chain links TRBV11-3 to TRBJ1-5; 9 bases are a match to TRBD1. This CDR3 region has 18 residues. The J segment lost 0 bases and the V segment lost 0 bases, leaving 6 bases of the junction unmatched. Germline V gene sequence: CDR1 SGHNT, CDR2 YENEEA. The CDR3 sequence: CASSLDRRDRDSNQPQHF. The CDR3 bases are TGTGCCAGCAGCTTAGATCGGCGGGACAGGGATAGCAATCAGCCCCAGCATTTT.

By sample share, this clone is medium-sized (0.01 to 0.1%). Other DNA sequences in the same sample also yield this CDR3. The gene calls are TRBV4-1 and TRBJ2-2; no clear D. Germline CDR1 is MGHRA and CDR2 is YSYEKL. CDR3 length: 12 amino acids. V lost 5 bases and J 4 bases, leaving 5 bases between the germline ends. CDR3 residues: CASSIGTGELFF. The CDR3 nucleotides are TGCGCCAGCAGCATCGGCACCGGGGAGCTGTTTTTT.

V and J are TRBV7-3 and TRBJ2-5, with TRBD1 matching over 8 bases. Trimming cost V 5 bases and J 5 bases; bases outside gene matches: 13. The CDR3 totals 16 residues. The V gene's germline CDR1 is SGHTA and CDR2 FQGTGA. The DNA of the CDR3 is TGTGCCAGCAGCCCCACCGCTAGCAGGGGGCGCGAGACCCAGTACTTC. Translation gives CASSPTASRGRETQYF.

This clone is large within its sample. The gene calls are TRBV20-1 and TRBJ2-7; no definite D call. V lost 5 bases and J 4 bases, leaving 9 bases between the germline ends. CDR1 and CDR2 from the germline V gene are DFQATT and SNEGSKA (reference sequence). This CDR3 has 11 amino acids. The CDR3 DNA is TGCAGTGCTTCTCCCAGGTACGAGCAGTACTTC. It codes for CSASPRYEQYF.

V is TRBV28 and J is TRBJ2-1; TRBD1 is a possible D gene (5 bases). The CDR3 has 11 amino acids. V dropped 10 bases and J dropped 3 bases, with 7 bases sitting between them. CDR1 MDHEN and CDR2 SYDVKM come from the germline V gene. The CDR3 nucleotides read TGTGCCACGACAGACTACAATGAGCAGTTCTTC. This codes for CATTDYNEQFF.

To note about this clone: The same CDR3 arises from other DNA sequences in this sample as well. The chain uses TRBV7-9 and TRBJ2-7; D remains unclear. The V and J ends lost 5 bases and 5 bases respectively, with 7 bases between them. The germline gives CDR1 SEHNR, CDR2 FQNEAQ (reference sequence). The CDR3 is 11 residues long. DNA of the CDR3: TGTGCCAGCAGCCCATCCCACGAGCAGTACTTC. Its protein product is CASSPSHEQYF.

The chain carries TRBV5-1 and TRBJ1-1, with 9 bases aligning to TRBD1. The CDR3 contains 15 residues. The germline V gene encodes CDR1 SGHRS and CDR2 YFSETQ. V lost 4 bases and J lost 6; bases outside the gene matches: 10. The CDR3 loop is CASSGRTGVTPEAFF. CDR3 bases: TGCGCCAGCAGCGGCCGGACAGGGGTCACCCCTGAAGCTTTCTTT.

The chain combines TRBV4-2 with TRBJ2-3; the D call may be TRBD1 or TRBD2 (5 bases each). CDR3 length equals 13 residues. Looked up from germline, CDR1 is LGHNA and CDR2 is YNFKEQ. V was trimmed by 4 bases and J by 2 bases, leaving 7 bases between them. CDR3 region: CASSRGSTDTQYF. In DNA form, the CDR3 reads TGTGCCAGCAGCCGGGGGTCCACAGATACGCAGTATTTT.

This clone appeared a single time. This chain joins TRBV5-1 and TRBJ2-5; D call uncertain. The CDR3 is made up of 14 amino acids. V lost 5 bases and J lost 0, with 11 bases in between. Germline V gene sequence: CDR1 SGHRS, CDR2 YFSETQ. The CDR3 coding sequence is TGCGCCAGCAGATCCCAAGTATACCAAGAGACCCAGTACTTC. It is translated as CASRSQVYQETQYF.

The chain is built from TRBV19 and TRBJ2-7, with TRBD2 as a possible D gene (6 bases). CDR3 length: 14 residues. From germline, CDR1 is LNHDA and CDR2 SQIVND (reference sequence). V was trimmed by 7 bases and J by 1 base, leaving 14 bases between them. The CDR3: CASNTDGTSYEQYF. DNA of the CDR3: TGTGCCAGTAATACGGACGGGACTTCCTACGAGCAGTACTTC.

The chain employs TRBV6-5 and TRBJ2-1, with 7 bases aligning to TRBD2. After removal of 6 bases from V and 0 bases from J, the junction contained 5 bases not matched to a gene. In germline, CDR1 is MNHEY, CDR2 SVGAGI. This CDR3 is built from 15 residues. CDR3 DNA sequence: TGTGCCAGCAGGCCTCGGACTAGCTCCTACAATGAGCAGTTCTTC. Amino acids: CASRPRTSSYNEQFF.

The chain uses TRBV20-1 and TRBJ2-7, with 8 nucleotides matching TRBD1. Germline lookup yields CDR1 DFQATT and CDR2 SNEGSKA (reference sequence). The CDR3 spans 11 residues. J was trimmed by 5 bases and V by 5 bases; bases with no gene match: 2. CDR3 nucleotide sequence: TGCAGTGCTCGACAGGGGAACGAGCAGTACTTC. This sequence encodes CSARQGNEQYF.